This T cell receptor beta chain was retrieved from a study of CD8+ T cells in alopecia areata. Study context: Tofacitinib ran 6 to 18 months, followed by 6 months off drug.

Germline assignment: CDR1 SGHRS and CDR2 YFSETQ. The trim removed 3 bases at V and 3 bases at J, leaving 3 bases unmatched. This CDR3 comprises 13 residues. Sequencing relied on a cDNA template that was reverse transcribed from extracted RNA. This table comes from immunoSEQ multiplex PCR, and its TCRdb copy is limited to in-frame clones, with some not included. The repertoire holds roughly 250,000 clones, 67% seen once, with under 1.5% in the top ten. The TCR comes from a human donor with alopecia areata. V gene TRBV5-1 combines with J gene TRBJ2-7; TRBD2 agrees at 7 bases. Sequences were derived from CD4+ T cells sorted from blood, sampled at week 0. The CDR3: CASSSGGVYEQYF. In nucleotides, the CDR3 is TGCGCCAGCAGCTCGGGGGGAGTCTACGAGCAGTACTTC.